These 29 T cell receptor beta chains share one sample of origin, sequenced in a study of neurological immune-mediated disorders. TCRdb called the 5' RACE reads again in MiXCR, with one record for every CDR3 protein. Here the sample spans more than 45,000 distinct CDR3 sequences, 2% to 2.5% being singletons. The sequencing sample was made of PBMCs. These TCRs come from a man in his fifties or sixties with multiple sclerosis.

Many counts were recorded for this clonotype. The chain employs TRBV6-2 or TRBV6-3 and TRBJ2-7, with 11 bases that match TRBD2. The length of the CDR3 is 16 residues. The V gene's germline CDR1 is MNHEY and CDR2 SVGEGT. Losses at the gene ends were 1 base for V and 4 bases for J; bases not matched to a gene: 6. The CDR3 spells CASSYWTSGRPYEQYF. CDR3 DNA sequence: TGTGCCAGCAGTTACTGGACTAGCGGGCGGCCGTACGAGCAGTACTTC.

This clonotype was detected many times. The chain uses TRBV12-3 or TRBV12-4 and TRBJ1-2, with D unclear. The CDR3 is 12 residues long. V lost 8 bases to trimming and J lost 4 bases, with 11 bases between them. The CDR3 DNA reads as TGTGCCAGCTCGGTCGGGCTCTATGGCTACACCTTC. This gives the protein CASSVGLYGYTF.

This clonotype was observed at least ten times. The DNA of the CDR3 is TGTGCCAGCAGCCAATCGGGGCACGGGATTTTCACTGAAGCTTTCTTT. The encoded protein is CASSQSGHGIFTEAFF. The chain links TRBV3-1 to TRBJ1-1; a possible D gene is TRBD1 (5 bases). Germline V gene data show CDR1 as LGHDT and CDR2 as YNNKEL (reference sequence). This CDR3 has 16 amino acids. Deletions cut 2 bases from V and 4 bases from J, with 17 bases between.

This clonotype showed up many times. This chain joins TRBV27 and TRBJ2-7; 7 positions match TRBD1. CDR1 is MNHEY and CDR2 is SMNVEV in the germline V gene (reference sequence). The V segment lost 5 bases and the J segment 3 bases; nucleotides outside the gene matches: 16. The CDR3 spans 17 residues. The CDR3 region is CASSRLLRQGSFYEQYF. CDR3 coding DNA: TGTGCCAGCAGTCGATTATTAAGACAGGGTTCTTTCTACGAGCAGTACTTC.

This clonotype was detected many times. The chain has TRBV7-9 and TRBJ2-7; 7 bases align to TRBD2. Germline assignment: CDR1 SEHNR and CDR2 FQNEAQ (reference sequence). The CDR3 is 17 amino acids. Trimming cost V 0 bases and J 2 bases; bases outside gene matches: 10. CDR3 coding DNA: TGTGCCAGCAGCTTAGCGCCGGGGCTGGGGGGGACCTACGAGCAGTACTTC. Its translation: CASSLAPGLGGTYEQYF.

This clonotype was seen ten or more times. This rearrangement joins TRBV20-1 to TRBJ2-1; 10 bases align to TRBD2. V was pared by 1 base and J by 12 bases, with 9 bases of the junction left unmatched. Per the germline V gene, CDR1 is DFQATT and CDR2 is SNEGSKA (reference sequence). This CDR3 has 14 residues. The CDR3 spells CSARVGTSAGWQFF. The CDR3 nucleotides read TGCAGTGCTAGAGTCGGGACTAGCGCCGGTTGGCAGTTCTTC.

This clonotype was observed many times. The chain combines TRBV5-1 with TRBJ1-6; possibly TRBD1 for D (5 bases). The V end was cut by 4 bases, the J end by 6 bases, with 8 bases between. Germline CDR1 is SGHRS and CDR2 is YFSETQ. CDR3 length: 13 amino acids. The CDR3 sequence is CASSETVNSPLHF. DNA of the CDR3: TGCGCCAGCAGCGAGACAGTTAATTCACCCCTCCACTTT.

Many counts were recorded for this clonotype. This CDR3 is missing its conserved last phenylalanine or tryptophan, likely due to a read error. This sequence joins TRBV5-1 and TRBJ1-6; the match to TRBD1 covers 8 bases. The trim removed 3 bases at V and 6 bases at J, leaving 5 bases unmatched. Germline CDR1 reads SGHRS; CDR2 reads YFSETQ. CDR3 length equals 15 residues. In nucleotides, the CDR3 is TGCGCCAGCAGCTCAGGACAGGGAGTTAATTCACCCCTCCACGTT. Translated, it gives CASSSGQGVNSPLHV.

There are many counts of this clonotype. The chain links TRBV3-1 to TRBJ2-3; 8 bases fit TRBD2. Germline lookup yields CDR1 LGHDT and CDR2 YNNKEL (reference sequence). There are 14 residues in the CDR3. The J segment lost 5 bases and the V segment lost 5 bases, leaving 6 bases of the junction unmatched. CDR3 amino acids: CASSTQRGRDTQYF. In DNA form, the CDR3 reads TGTGCCAGCAGCACTCAGCGGGGGAGAGATACGCAGTATTTT.

In this sample, this clonotype turned up many times. V and J are TRBV5-1 and TRBJ2-5; the D gene is possibly TRBD2 (6 bases). Germline V lookup: CDR1 SGHRS, CDR2 YFSETQ. V was clipped by 1 base and J by 5 bases, with 12 bases between them. The CDR3 has 14 residues. CDR3 nucleotide sequence: TGCGCCAGCAGCTTGACGGGGAGGAAGGAGACCCAGTACTTC. Translation gives CASSLTGRKETQYF.

This clonotype has ten or more counts. This rearrangement joins TRBV2 to TRBJ2-7; 7 nucleotides agree with TRBD1. The V gene's germline CDR1 is SNHLY and CDR2 FYNNEI. The CDR3 sequence is 14 residues long. The ends lost 9 bases at V and 6 bases at J; junction bases unmatched: 14. The CDR3 is CASRVQGPLSEQYF. The CDR3 DNA reads TGTGCCAGTAGAGTACAGGGGCCTCTTTCCGAGCAGTACTTC.

This clonotype came up many times. The chain is built from TRBV10-3 and TRBJ1-2, with 10 nucleotides matching TRBD1. CDR1 is ENHRY and CDR2 is SYGVKD in the germline V gene. The CDR3 totals 13 residues. V shed 9 bases and J 7 bases; nucleotides not matched to a gene: 8. CDR3 protein: CAILAGTGVGYTF. CDR3 coding DNA: TGTGCCATTCTCGCCGGGACAGGGGTTGGCTACACCTTC.

This clonotype was picked up many times. The J gene is TRBJ1-2, the V gene TRBV6-5; 7 nucleotides match TRBD1. There are 15 residues in the CDR3. Germline V lookup: CDR1 MNHEY, CDR2 SVGAGI. V gave up 7 bases and J gave up 8 bases; unmatched junction bases: 16. The CDR3 reads CASTSTGSGARGYTF. The CDR3 DNA is TGTGCCAGCACCTCGACAGGGAGTGGGGCGAGGGGCTACACCTTC.

This clonotype was counted at least ten times. V and J are TRBV7-9 and TRBJ2-2; D is possibly TRBD2 (6 bases). From germline, CDR1 is SEHNR and CDR2 FQNEAQ (reference sequence). The CDR3 covers 15 residues. V gave up 3 bases and J gave up 5 bases, with 13 bases separating them. The CDR3 DNA follows: TGTGCCAGCAGCTTGAGTCGGGGGTGGACCGGGGAGCTGTTTTTT. Translated, it gives CASSLSRGWTGELFF.

The sample holds many counts of this clonotype. This chain links TRBV7-6 with TRBJ2-3; 7 bases map to TRBD2. Trimming cost V 6 bases and J 5 bases; bases outside gene matches: 5. The germline gives CDR1 SGHVS, CDR2 FNYEAQ. The CDR3 covers 13 residues. The CDR3 reads CASSPRTRDTQYF. The CDR3 nucleotides read TGTGCCAGCAGTCCGAGGACTAGAGATACGCAGTATTTT.

This clonotype was detected many times. This chain uses TRBV15 with TRBJ1-2, with D perhaps matching TRBD1 (6 bases). V shed 1 base and J shed 6 bases, with 15 bases lying between them. Germline CDR1 is LNHNV and CDR2 is YYDKDF (reference sequence). This CDR3 region has 15 residues. The CDR3 reads CATSRAVTGTDGYTF. In nucleotides, the CDR3 is TGTGCCACCAGCAGAGCCGTGACAGGCACGGATGGCTACACCTTC.

This clonotype was counted ten times or more. V and J are TRBV10-3 and TRBJ1-5; D possibly corresponds to TRBD1 (5 bases). V lost 2 bases and J lost 3, with 8 bases in between. Germline loops: CDR1 ENHRY, CDR2 SYGVKD. This CDR3 is 14 amino acids long. The CDR3 DNA is TGTGCCATCAGTGAGGGGGGACCCAATCAGCCCCAGCATTTT. Its translation is CAISEGGPNQPQHF.

The sample holds many counts of this clonotype. The V call is TRBV5-5, the J call TRBJ1-2, with 9 positions matching TRBD1. V lost 3 bases, J lost 4 bases, and 16 bases stayed unmatched. This CDR3 spans 18 amino acids. CDR1 is SGHKS, CDR2 YYEKEE, per germline (reference sequence). The CDR3 sequence: CASSSKHRDRVLSYGYTF. The CDR3 DNA reads TGTGCCAGCAGCTCAAAACACCGGGACAGGGTACTGAGCTATGGCTACACCTTC.

This clonotype appeared many times. V gene TRBV12-3 or TRBV12-4 combines with J gene TRBJ1-1; no firm D call. Deletions cut 5 bases from V and 10 bases from J, with 14 bases between. The CDR3 consists of 12 residues. CDR3 DNA: TGTGCCAGCAGTCTACCTGGTGTCAGAGCTTTCTTT. Encoded protein: CASSLPGVRAFF.

This clonotype was observed at least ten times. This chain joins TRBV5-1 and TRBJ2-2; TRBD2 matches 11 bases. CDR3 length: 16 residues. V shed 3 bases and J 1 base; nucleotides not matched to a gene: 2. CDR1 is SGHRS, CDR2 YFSETQ, per germline. The CDR3 DNA reads as TGCGCCAGCAGCTCCGGACTAGCGGGGAACACCGGGGAGCTGTTTTTT. Translating gives CASSSGLAGNTGELFF.

This clonotype was seen ten or more times. J is TRBJ2-1 and V is TRBV7-3; 7 positions agree with TRBD2. The J segment lost 8 bases and the V segment lost 5 bases, leaving 6 bases of the junction unmatched. The CDR3 loop spans 13 amino acids. CDR1 and CDR2 from the germline V gene are SGHTA and FQGTGA. CDR3 sequence reads: CASSPALAHEQFF. The CDR3 DNA is TGTGCCAGCAGCCCAGCACTAGCGCATGAGCAGTTCTTC.

This clonotype was recorded at least ten times. The CDR3 reads CASSLAFSGGVEQYF. The CDR3 coding sequence is TGTGCCAGCAGTTTAGCTTTTAGCGGGGGGGTCGAGCAGTACTTC. The J gene is TRBJ2-7, the V gene TRBV12-3 or TRBV12-4; 11 nucleotides match TRBD2. The ends lost 0 bases at V and 6 bases at J; junction bases unmatched: 4. The CDR3 consists of 15 residues.

This clonotype was seen at least ten times. The rearrangement uses TRBV20-1 and TRBJ2-2; the match to TRBD2 covers 8 bases. The CDR3 is 16 amino acids. Germline CDR1 DFQATT, CDR2 SNEGSKA (reference sequence). V was clipped by 4 bases and J by 0 bases; unmatched bases: 7. CDR3 coding DNA: TGCAGTGCTACCAATTTAGCGGGGTCGAACACCGGGGAGCTGTTTTTT. It yields the protein CSATNLAGSNTGELFF.

This clonotype was seen more than once but under ten times. J is TRBJ2-5 and V is TRBV6-5; D may be TRBD1 (5 bases). In germline, CDR1 is MNHEY, CDR2 SVGAGI. The CDR3 extends over 15 amino acids. The V gene lost 0 bases and the J gene lost 5 bases, with 13 bases spanning the gap. The CDR3 sequence: CASSYSIGAGETQYF. DNA of the CDR3: TGTGCCAGCAGTTACTCGATTGGGGCCGGGGAGACCCAGTACTTC.

This clonotype was recorded many times. The chain joins TRBV7-9 to TRBJ2-5; D is unclear. This CDR3 contains 15 residues. Per germline, CDR1 SEHNR and CDR2 FQNEAQ (reference sequence). The V gene lost 9 bases and the J gene lost 7 bases, with 24 bases spanning the gap. In DNA, the CDR3 is TGTGCCAGTAATGCCCCCACTTGGGCGGAAGGGACCCAGTACTTC. It translates to CASNAPTWAEGTQYF.

This clonotype occurred many times. The chain couples TRBV20-1 to TRBJ2-7; the match to TRBD1 covers 7 bases. Trimming removed 3 bases from V and 1 base from J; junction bases left unmatched: 6. This CDR3 spans 14 amino acids. Germline V gene sequence: CDR1 DFQATT, CDR2 SNEGSKA (reference sequence). CDR3 amino acids: CSASSATGSYEQYF. DNA of the CDR3: TGCAGTGCTAGTTCCGCGACAGGGTCCTACGAGCAGTACTTC.

This clonotype was recorded many times. The rearrangement uses TRBV10-3 and TRBJ1-1, with D uncertain. Trimming left V 2 bases short and J 3 bases short, with 7 bases between. This CDR3 is 13 amino acids long. Looked up from germline, CDR1 is ENHRY and CDR2 is SYGVKD. CDR3 residues: CAISEKGDTEAFF. In DNA form, the CDR3 reads TGTGCCATCAGTGAGAAAGGAGACACTGAAGCTTTCTTT.

This clonotype was seen at least ten times. This chain uses TRBV5-1 with TRBJ1-2; TRBD1 matches 7 bases. Germline V gene lookup returns CDR1 SGHRS and CDR2 YFSETQ. With V trimmed by 1 base and J by 4 bases, 7 bases remained unmatched. The CDR3 runs 15 residues. For the CDR3, the DNA is TGCGCCAGCAGCTTGTCGGGACAGTCATCCTATGGCTACACCTTC. Amino acid sequence: CASSLSGQSSYGYTF. Full variable domain (rest looked up from reference TRBV5-1 and TRBJ1-2): KAGVTQTPRYLIKTRGQQVTLSCSPISGHRSVSWYQQTPGQGLQFLFEYFSETQRNKGNFPGRFSGRQFSNSRSEMNVSTLELGDSALYLCASSLSGQSSYGYTFGSGTRLTVV.

At least ten counts were recorded for this clonotype. V and J are TRBV20-1 and TRBJ2-1; 8 bases line up with TRBD2. Germline V CDR1 and CDR2: DFQATT, SNEGSKA (reference sequence). The V gene end was trimmed by 3 bases and the J gene end by 0 bases; junction bases not matched to a gene: 7. This CDR3 is 16 amino acids long. CDR3 coding DNA: TGCAGTGCTAGGAGCGGGGGCTCCAGCTCCTACAATGAGCAGTTCTTC. As protein: CSARSGGSSSYNEQFF.